This T cell receptor beta chain was captured by sequencing in a study of blood T cell repertoires in COVID-19. TCRdb's copy holds only in-frame clones and misses some; the assay was immunoSEQ multiplex PCR. Found here are approximately 220,000 clones, 65% to 85% of them singletons; the top ten hold 3% to 3.5%. Germline assignment: CDR1 LGHDT and CDR2 YNNKEL (reference sequence). The CDR3 consists of 17 residues. The V end was cut by 4 bases, the J end by 2 bases, with 15 bases between. The TCR comes from a woman aged 25 to 45 who had recovered from COVID-19. The genes are TRBV3-1 (or the pseudogene TRBV3-2) and TRBJ2-6; possible D gene TRBD1, 8 bases. Sequencing input: peripheral blood. CDR3 sequence: CASSRRQGRAGANVLTF. CDR3 nucleotide sequence: TGTGCCAGCAGCCGTAGACAGGGGAGGGCTGGGGCCAACGTCCTGACTTTC.